The sequence of this T cell receptor (beta chain) was determined in a study of CD8+ T cells in alopecia areata. Background on the study: Among treated patients, oral tofacitinib was administered at 5 to 10 mg twice daily.

This clone was counted only a few times. The antigen is unknown. Study-level results: Lesional scalp, notably in alopecia totalis/universalis, had clonality above that of normal scalp. Among the top 100, expanded CD8+ clones, as well as scalp clonality, were significantly decreased by tofacitinib.

Germline V gene data show CDR1 as LGHNA and CDR2 as YSLEER. The CDR3 sequence is 14 residues long. The V gene lost 0 bases and the J gene lost 2 bases, with 7 bases spanning the gap. The sequencing template was cDNA reverse transcribed from extracted RNA. Libraries were prepared by immunoSEQ multiplex PCR; TCRdb keeps only in-frame clonotypes and omits some of them. This sample has over 250,000 clones, with about three fifths found just once. Documented treatment: oral pan-JAK inhibitor, 5-10 mg twice daily. From alopecia areata patients, lesional scalp punch biopsies and peripheral blood were collected.

This clonotype originated in a human donor with alopecia areata. This specimen was CD4+ T cells sorted from blood, taken around week 54, from a patient treated with tofacitinib. V is TRBV4-3 and J is TRBJ1-2, with D perhaps TRBD1 (5 bases). The CDR3 region has the DNA TGCGCCAGCAGCCAAGAGACAGCGAACTATGGCTACACCTTC. Its translation is CASSQETANYGYTF.